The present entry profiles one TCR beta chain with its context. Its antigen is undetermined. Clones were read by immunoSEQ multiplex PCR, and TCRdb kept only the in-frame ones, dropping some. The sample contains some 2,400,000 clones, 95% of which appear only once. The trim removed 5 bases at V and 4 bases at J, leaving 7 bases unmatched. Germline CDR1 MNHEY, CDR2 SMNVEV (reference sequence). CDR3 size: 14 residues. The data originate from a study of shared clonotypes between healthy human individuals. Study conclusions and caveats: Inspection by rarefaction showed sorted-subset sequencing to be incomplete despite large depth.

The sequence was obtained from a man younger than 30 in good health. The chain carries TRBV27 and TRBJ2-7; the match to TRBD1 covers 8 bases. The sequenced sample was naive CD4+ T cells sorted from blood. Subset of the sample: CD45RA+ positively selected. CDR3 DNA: TGTGCCAGCAGTCTCAGGGGGCGCGAGTACGAGCAGTACTTC. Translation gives CASSLRGREYEQYF.